The source of this T cell receptor (beta chain) is a study of T-cell memory formation after mild COVID-19. TCRdb re-called the 5' RACE reads with MiXCR, one entry per CDR3 protein. The sample lists about 350,000 distinct CDR3 sequences, roughly 13% occurring once. Germline CDR1 is MNHEY and CDR2 is SVGEGT. V was clipped by 4 bases and J by 3 bases, with 18 bases between them. This CDR3 spans 16 amino acids. This clonotype has more than one count but fewer than ten. J is TRBJ1-1 and V is TRBV6-2 or TRBV6-3; D gene unclear. The source material was PBMCs or a T cell subset sorted from them (not recorded which). This clonotype originated in a man aged 18-30 years who had mild COVID-19 (a few samples of this study predate the infection). Cell type and time point are not known. CDR3 nucleotides: TGTGCCAGCAGTTCGCCCCTGGGATATCTGGACACTGAAGCTTTCTTT. Translation: CASSSPLGYLDTEAFF.